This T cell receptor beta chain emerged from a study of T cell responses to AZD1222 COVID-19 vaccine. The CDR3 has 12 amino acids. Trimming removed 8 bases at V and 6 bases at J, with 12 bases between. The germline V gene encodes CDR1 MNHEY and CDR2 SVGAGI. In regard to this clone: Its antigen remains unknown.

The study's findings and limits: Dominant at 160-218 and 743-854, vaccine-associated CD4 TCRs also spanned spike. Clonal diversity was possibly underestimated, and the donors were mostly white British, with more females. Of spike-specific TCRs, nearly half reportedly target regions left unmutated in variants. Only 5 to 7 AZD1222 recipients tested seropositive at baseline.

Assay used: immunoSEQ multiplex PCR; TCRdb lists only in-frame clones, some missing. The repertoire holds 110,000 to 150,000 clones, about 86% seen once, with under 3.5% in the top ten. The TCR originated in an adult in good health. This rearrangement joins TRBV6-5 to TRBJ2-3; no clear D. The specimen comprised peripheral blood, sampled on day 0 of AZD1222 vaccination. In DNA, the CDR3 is TGTGCCAGCGGCAGGAATGGGGATACGCAGTATTTT. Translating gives CASGRNGDTQYF.